This T cell receptor beta chain appears in the sequencing data of a study of human T cells and chemical hapten exposure. The overall study: Patients were mainly female, each with alopecia areata, totalis or universalis.

Time point given: patch test 3, about 24 weeks after DPC sensitization. Treatment indicated: therapeutic diphenylcyclopropenone sensitization with weekly scalp DPC. Suited to DPC and affected by alopecia, the donors ranged from 18 to 70 years old. The V gene's germline CDR1 is SNHLY and CDR2 FYNNEI. This CDR3 region has 14 residues. V lost 6 bases and J lost 1, with 13 bases in between. Regarding the study as a whole: While controls formed fewer of them, expanded TCRs formed significantly more large CDR3 similarity clusters.

TCRdb fed the RACE reads into MiXCR, producing one record per CDR3 protein. The data contain 90,000 to 140,000 distinct CDR3 sequences, 34% of them singletons. Points on this clonotype: Its cognate antigen is unknown.

This specimen consisted of whole blood, obtained in connection with sensitization to the hapten diphenylcyclopropenone (DPC). This sequence was found in a man aged 40-49 years with alopecia areata. Some clones in this sample may be carry-over from other donors' samples. The chain employs TRBV2 and TRBJ2-7; D gene unclear. CDR3 in amino acids: CASSESSDSYEQYF. The DNA of the CDR3 is TGTGCCAGCAGCGAAAGCTCAGATTCCTACGAGCAGTACTTC.